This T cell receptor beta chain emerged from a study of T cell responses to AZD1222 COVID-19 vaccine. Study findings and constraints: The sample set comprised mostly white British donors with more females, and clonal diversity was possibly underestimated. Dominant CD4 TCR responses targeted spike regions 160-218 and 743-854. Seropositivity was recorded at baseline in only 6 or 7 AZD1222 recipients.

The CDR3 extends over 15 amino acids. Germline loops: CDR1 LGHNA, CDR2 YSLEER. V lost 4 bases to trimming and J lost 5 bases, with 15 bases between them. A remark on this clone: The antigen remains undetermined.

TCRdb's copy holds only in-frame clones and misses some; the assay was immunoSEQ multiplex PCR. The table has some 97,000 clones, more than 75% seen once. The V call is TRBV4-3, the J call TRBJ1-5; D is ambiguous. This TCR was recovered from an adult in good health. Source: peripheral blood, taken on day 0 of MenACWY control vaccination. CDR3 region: CASSRKVQYDQPQHF. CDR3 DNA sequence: TGCGCCAGCAGCCGAAAGGTCCAGTACGATCAGCCCCAGCATTTT.